This paragraph reports one T cell receptor beta chain. The antigen remains undetermined. This table comes from immunoSEQ multiplex PCR, and its TCRdb copy is limited to in-frame clones, with some not included. The sample shows roughly 49,000 clones, around nine tenths of them seen only once. The germline V gene encodes CDR1 LGHNA and CDR2 YSLEER. The V and J ends lost 0 bases and 11 bases, in that order; junction bases with no gene match: 13. The CDR3 runs to 16 residues. The sample is drawn from a study of OX40 agonist ivuxolimab in advanced cancers. Study information: The patients received agonistic anti-OX40 (CD134) antibody ivuxolimab.

Study results and caveats: Some nonresponders additionally presented with little normalized T-cell clonal expansion.

Systemic immunosuppression or autoimmune disease history was grounds to exclude patients. Blood sampling was done at baseline, cycle 4 day 1, and cycle 7 day 1. This TCR was recovered from an adult with an advanced solid tumor such as melanoma, head and neck, liver or kidney cancer. Sample: CD4+ or CD8+ T cells sorted from blood, taken in a trial of the OX40 agonist ivuxolimab. This chain connects TRBV4-3 to TRBJ1-5, with TRBD1 identical over 7 bases. The CDR3 sequence is CASSQDWDSLGTAQHF. CDR3 bases: TGCGCCAGCAGCCAAGATTGGGACAGCCTGGGGACGGCCCAGCATTTT.